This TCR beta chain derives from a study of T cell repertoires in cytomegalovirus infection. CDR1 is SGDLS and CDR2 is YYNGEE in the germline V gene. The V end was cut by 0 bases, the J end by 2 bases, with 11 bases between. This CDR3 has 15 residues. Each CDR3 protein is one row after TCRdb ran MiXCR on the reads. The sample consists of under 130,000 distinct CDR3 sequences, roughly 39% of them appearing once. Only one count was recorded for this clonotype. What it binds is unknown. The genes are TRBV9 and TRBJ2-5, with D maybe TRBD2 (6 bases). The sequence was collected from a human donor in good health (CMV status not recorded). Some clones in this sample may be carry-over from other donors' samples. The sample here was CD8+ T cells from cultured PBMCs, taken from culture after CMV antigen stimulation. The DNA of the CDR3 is TGTGCCAGCAGCGTAGTCGGGGGACCTCAAGAGACCCAGTACTTC. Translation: CASSVVGGPQETQYF. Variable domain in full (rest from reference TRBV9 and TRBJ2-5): DSGVTQTPKHLITATGQRVTLRCSPRSGDLSVYWYQQSLDQGLQFLIQYYNGEERAKGNILERFSAQQFPDLHSELNLSSLELGDSALYFCASSVVGGPQETQYFGPGTRLLVL.